Described below is a single T cell receptor (beta chain) sequence and its context. TCRdb keeps only in-frame clones here, not all; method: immunoSEQ multiplex PCR. The table shows 90,000 to 100,000 clones, with 87% occurring only once. Germline V gene lookup returns CDR1 PRHDT and CDR2 FYEKMQ (reference sequence). V shed 5 bases, J shed 4 bases, and the junction held 7 bases outside the gene matches. The CDR3 is 15 residues long. The sample comes from a study of blood T cell repertoires in COVID-19. V gene TRBV13 combines with J gene TRBJ2-7; 11 nucleotides agree with TRBD1. The source material was peripheral blood. The TCR was taken from an older woman with COVID-19, enrolled during active disease. CDR3 nucleotides: TGTGCCAGCAGCCACTCCGGGACAGGGGGTTACGAGCAGTACTTC. This encodes CASSHSGTGGYEQYF.